These 20 T cell receptor beta chains came from one sample sequenced in a study of blood T cell repertoires in COVID-19. The table came from immunoSEQ multiplex PCR; TCRdb's copy has only in-frame clones and leaves some out. The sample holds 40,000 to 55,000 clones, approximately 82% seen once. Material: peripheral blood. These TCRs come from a human donor in a cohort sampled during active COVID-19.

The sample holds a few counts of this clone. This chain's CDR3 is CASSHEKGRITDTQYF. The DNA for the CDR3 is TGTGCCAGCAGCCACGAGAAGGGGAGGATAACAGATACGCAGTATTTT. The rearrangement uses TRBV7-8 and TRBJ2-3; D is possibly TRBD2 (6 bases). The CDR3 loop spans 16 amino acids. V was pared by 5 bases and J by 3 bases, with 18 bases between. Germline V lookup: CDR1 SGHVS, CDR2 FQNEAQ.

The chain is built from TRBV6-6 and TRBJ2-1, with 7 bases aligning to TRBD2. Germline CDR1 and CDR2: MNHNY and SVGAGI (reference sequence). V lost 5 bases, J lost 9 bases, and 19 bases stayed unmatched. The CDR3 covers 17 residues. This CDR3 reads CASSQPSGGSSRSEQFF. CDR3 sequence (DNA): TGTGCCAGCAGTCAGCCCTCTGGCGGGAGTAGCCGATCTGAGCAGTTCTTC.

CDR3 nucleotide sequence: TGCGCCAGCAGCTTGGGACAGGGGGCGACAGATACGCAGTATTTT. Its protein is CASSLGQGATDTQYF. The chain uses TRBV5-1 and TRBJ2-3, with 10 bases fitting TRBD1. The CDR3 is 15 residues long. The germline CDR1 and CDR2 sequences are SGHRS and YFSETQ. V dropped 0 bases and J dropped 3; count of bases not matched to a gene: 1.

The CDR3 spells CASSLGQGPDLSYNEQFF. In nucleotides, the CDR3 is TGTGCCAGCTCACTTGGACAGGGTCCGGACCTATCCTACAATGAGCAGTTCTTC. This sequence joins TRBV18 and TRBJ2-1; 8 bases align to TRBD1. Germline-derived CDR1 and CDR2 are KGHSH and LQKENI. The CDR3 runs to 18 residues. With V trimmed by 4 bases and J by 1 base, 12 bases remained unmatched.

This sequence joins TRBV6-8 and TRBJ2-1; 10 positions match TRBD2. CDR3 length: 15 residues. V lost 6 bases and J lost 3; bases outside the gene matches: 5. Germline V CDR1 and CDR2: MNHGY, SAAAGT. CDR3 coding DNA: TGTGCCAGCAGCCCTAGCGGGAGTAACTACAATGAGCAGTTCTTC. Encoded protein: CASSPSGSNYNEQFF.

This clone was seen a single time. This sequence joins TRBV7-2 and TRBJ2-3, with 11 bases matching TRBD2. This CDR3 has 16 residues. Germline V gene lookup returns CDR1 SGHTA and CDR2 FQGNSA. Losses at the gene ends were 3 bases for V and 2 bases for J; bases not matched to a gene: 4. Written as DNA, the CDR3 is TGTGCCAGCAGCTTGGGGACTAGCGGAGTCACAGATACGCAGTATTTT. Translating gives CASSLGTSGVTDTQYF. Filled out from reference TRBV7-2 and TRBJ2-3, the complete variable domain reads GAGVSQSPSNKVTEKGKDVELRCDPISGHTALYWYRQSLGQGLEFLIYFQGNSAPDKSGLPSDRFSAERTGGSVSTLTIQRTQQEDSAVYLCASSLGTSGVTDTQYFGPGTRLTVL.

The V and J genes are TRBV6-5 and TRBJ1-5, with 8 bases matching TRBD1. With V trimmed by 6 bases and J by 5 bases, 9 bases remained unmatched. This CDR3 is 15 amino acids long. CDR1 is MNHEY and CDR2 is SVGAGI in the germline V gene. The CDR3 protein is CASRSDRGIHQPQHF. The CDR3 bases are TGTGCCAGCAGATCCGACAGGGGCATACATCAGCCCCAGCATTTT.

The CDR3 DNA sequence: TGCGCCAGCAGCCAAGGACCCCAGACAGGGCTTAATCCCTACGAGCAGTACTTC. Its protein is CASSQGPQTGLNPYEQYF. The chain joins TRBV4-1 to TRBJ2-7, with 7 nucleotides matching TRBD1. Unmatched junction bases numbered 14, after V lost 1 base and J lost 2 bases. Per germline, CDR1 MGHRA and CDR2 YSYEKL. The CDR3 is made up of 18 amino acids.

This chain uses TRBV29-1 with TRBJ2-1, with D perhaps matching TRBD1 (6 bases). Germline values: CDR1 SQVTM, CDR2 ANQGSEA. This CDR3 spans 14 amino acids. V was clipped by 7 bases and J by 4 bases, with 17 bases between them. This CDR3 reads CSAKGTPLYNEQFF. As DNA, the CDR3 is TGCAGCGCTAAGGGGACACCATTATACAATGAGCAGTTCTTC.

The J gene is TRBJ1-2, the V gene TRBV5-1; D gene unclear. The CDR3 totals 13 residues. Trimming removed 4 bases from V and 3 bases from J, with 10 bases in between. Germline V lookup: CDR1 SGHRS, CDR2 YFSETQ. The CDR3 reads CASSLDGDYGYTF. The CDR3 nucleotides read TGCGCCAGCAGCCTCGACGGAGACTATGGCTACACCTTC.

This rearrangement joins TRBV2 to TRBJ1-6, with 10 bases matching TRBD1. This CDR3 comprises 14 residues. V dropped 6 bases and J dropped 7; count of bases not matched to a gene: 3. The V gene's germline CDR1 is SNHLY and CDR2 FYNNEI. CDR3 sequence (DNA): TGTGCCAGCAGCCCGGGACAGGGGAATTCACCCCTCCACTTT. Protein: CASSPGQGNSPLHF.

Concerning this clone itself: An end of the junction does not agree with germline; a read error may underlie this. The rearrangement joins TRBV5-6 to TRBJ2-2; unclear D gene. This CDR3 comprises 16 residues. The germline V gene encodes CDR1 SGHDT and CDR2 YYEEEE. The CDR3: CASSRWVTSDTRELFF. The CDR3 DNA follows: TGTGCCAGCAGCCGCTGGGTCACTTCAGACACCAGGGAGCTGTTTTTT. The complete variable domain, with remaining parts taken from reference TRBV5-6 and TRBJ2-2, reads DAGVTQSPTHLIKTRGQQVTLRCSPKSGHDTVSWYQQALGQGPQFIFQYYEEEERQRGNFPDRFSGHQFPNYSSELNVNALLLGDSALYLCASSRWVTSDTRELFFGEGSRLTVL.

The chain couples TRBV18 to TRBJ1-1; D perhaps matches TRBD1 (6 bases). The V end was cut by 3 bases, the J end by 0 bases, with 14 bases between. This CDR3 comprises 16 residues. Germline CDR1 KGHSH, CDR2 LQKENI. This CDR3 reads CASSPDRNFLNTEAFF. CDR3 in DNA: TGTGCCAGCTCACCGGACAGAAACTTCCTGAACACTGAAGCTTTCTTT.

This rearrangement joins TRBV2 to TRBJ1-1; D is undetermined. Per germline, CDR1 SNHLY and CDR2 FYNNEI. This CDR3 spans 13 amino acids. Trimming removed 6 bases from V and 0 bases from J, with 8 bases in between. This chain's CDR3 is CASSPGVNTEAFF. The CDR3 coding sequence is TGTGCCAGCAGCCCCGGGGTGAACACTGAAGCTTTCTTT.

The chain combines TRBV5-4 with TRBJ2-7, with D possibly matching TRBD2 (6 bases). This CDR3 region has 13 residues. Germline CDR1 SGHNT, CDR2 YYREEE (reference sequence). Trimming stripped 4 bases from V and 2 bases from J, with 10 bases between. The CDR3 nucleotides read TGTGCCAGCAGCCGCGGGGCAACCTACGAGCAGTACTTC. It specifies CASSRGATYEQYF.

The chain couples TRBV5-1 to TRBJ2-7, with 10 bases that match TRBD1. The CDR3 loop spans 13 amino acids. Unmatched junction bases numbered 3, after V lost 4 bases and J lost 5 bases. Germline CDR1 and CDR2: SGHRS and YFSETQ. CDR3 residues: CASSLGQGDEQYF. The CDR3 bases are TGCGCCAGCAGCCTAGGACAGGGGGACGAGCAGTACTTC. The full variable domain, its missing parts supplied by reference TRBV5-1 and TRBJ2-7, is KAGVTQTPRYLIKTRGQQVTLSCSPISGHRSVSWYQQTPGQGLQFLFEYFSETQRNKGNFPGRFSGRQFSNSRSEMNVSTLELGDSALYLCASSLGQGDEQYFGPGTRLTVT.

The V and J genes are TRBV27 and TRBJ2-3, with TRBD2 matching 8 bases. The CDR3 contains 19 residues. Germline V gene lookup returns CDR1 MNHEY and CDR2 SMNVEV (reference sequence). V trimming: 4 bases; J trimming: 5 bases; junction bases outside the gene matches: 20. The chain's CDR3 is CASSWDSGIPTLTIDTQYF. The DNA of the CDR3 is TGTGCCAGCAGTTGGGATAGCGGGATCCCCACGTTAACTATAGATACGCAGTATTTT.

The chain uses TRBV4-2 and TRBJ1-1; a possible D gene is TRBD1 (5 bases). V dropped 1 base and J dropped 1 base, with 16 bases sitting between them. The germline V gene encodes CDR1 LGHNA and CDR2 YNFKEQ. The CDR3 length is 17 residues. For the CDR3, the DNA is TGTGCCAGCAGCCAAGTACCGACAGCAACAGCGAACACTGAAGCTTTCTTT. Protein product: CASSQVPTATANTEAFF.

The V gene is TRBV19, the J gene TRBJ2-3; D perhaps matches TRBD2 (5 bases). Deletions cut 8 bases from V and 6 bases from J, with 15 bases between. The CDR3 is made up of 13 amino acids. CDR1 is LNHDA, CDR2 SQIVND, per germline (reference sequence). The CDR3 is CASSRTRGDTQYF. Here the CDR3 DNA reads TGTGCCAGTTCCCGAACCCGAGGGGATACGCAGTATTTT.

The V and J genes are TRBV6-5 and TRBJ2-7, with a tentative D call TRBD1 (6 bases). The CDR3 sequence is 14 residues long. Germline CDR1 is MNHEY and CDR2 is SVGAGI. With 2 bases removed from V and 1 base from J, the gap between germline ends came to 9 bases. The CDR3 nucleotides are TGTGCCAGCAGTTACGGGGGCGGATCCTACGAGCAGTACTTC. The encoded protein is CASSYGGGSYEQYF.